By frequency in the sample, the clone carrying this T cell receptor (beta chain) is medium-sized. The source of the sample is a study of molecular identifiers for immune sequencing clone quantification. MiXCR was run by TCRdb on the PCR reads, yielding one entry per CDR3 protein. The table lists under 11,000 distinct CDR3 sequences, about 20% of them singletons. Source material for naive CD8 libraries was about 19,000 to 1,100,000 sorted cells, with 10%, 30% or 50% RNA. CD8+CD4-CCR7+CD45RA+ cells were sorted as naive CD8 T cells. In germline, CDR1 is SGHVS, CDR2 FNYEAQ. The J segment lost 4 bases and the V segment lost 3 bases, leaving 4 bases of the junction unmatched. The CDR3 is made up of 16 amino acids.

The receptor comes from a human donor in good health. Some libraries in this study had Jurkat cell RNA spiked in. The chain combines TRBV7-6 with TRBJ2-3; TRBD2 aligns across 13 bases. The source material was naive CD8+ T cells from blood, with Jurkat cell RNA spiked in. Noted subset: FACS-sorted CD8+CD4-CCR7+CD45RA+ naive T cells. The CDR3 DNA follows: TGTGCCAGCAGCTTTGGACTAGCGGGAGTGGCAGATACGCAGTATTTT. Amino acids: CASSFGLAGVADTQYF. The full variable domain, its missing parts supplied by reference TRBV7-6 and TRBJ2-3, is GAGVSQSPRYKVTKRGQDVALRCDPISGHVSLYWYRQALGQGPEFLTYFNYEAQQDKSGLPNDRFSAERPEGSISTLTIQRTEQRDSAMYRCASSFGLAGVADTQYFGPGTRLTVL.